The 23 T cell receptor beta chains below all came from one sample that was sequenced in a study of T cell responses to AZD1222 COVID-19 vaccine. TCRdb's copy holds only in-frame clones and misses some; the assay was immunoSEQ multiplex PCR. Of approximately 80,000 clones in the sample, just under 90% were seen once. Material: peripheral blood, obtained on day 0 of AZD1222 vaccination. The source of these receptors is an adult in good health.

The J gene is TRBJ1-1, the V gene TRBV6-5; weak D call: TRBD1 (5 bases). Trimming cost V 7 bases and J 7 bases, with 19 bases left between them. CDR3 length: 14 amino acids. CDR1 MNHEY and CDR2 SVGAGI come from the germline V gene. CDR3 DNA sequence: TGTGCCAGCATGAAGGGGAGGAGAACAGGTGAAGCTTTCTTT. This encodes CASMKGRRTGEAFF.

This chain links TRBV2 with TRBJ2-3; D is unclear. The J call may be incorrect, as the DNA end agrees better with TRBJ1-5. CDR3 length equals 12 residues. Per the germline V gene, CDR1 is SNHLY and CDR2 is FYNNEI. The CDR3 DNA follows: TGTGCCAGCAGTGAAGGTCGGGATACGCAGCATTTT. Encoded protein: CASSEGRDTQHF.

The rearrangement uses TRBV10-2 and TRBJ2-7, with 9 positions matching TRBD1. This CDR3 has 16 residues. J lost 5 bases, V lost 2 bases, and 10 bases had no gene match. Per the germline V gene, CDR1 is WSHSY and CDR2 is SAAADI. The CDR3 nucleotides read TGCGCCAGCAGTGAGGGACCGGGACAGGGCCGCCACGAGCAGTACTTC. As protein: CASSEGPGQGRHEQYF.

This clone was seen just once. This chain joins TRBV5-1 and TRBJ2-5; D possibly corresponds to TRBD2 (5 bases). The V and J ends lost 4 bases and 1 base respectively, with 11 bases between them. The CDR3 has 14 residues. The germline CDR1 and CDR2 sequences are SGHRS and YFSETQ. CDR3 DNA: TGCGCCAGCAGCGCCGGGGAGTTCCAAGAGACCCAGTACTTC. Protein sequence: CASSAGEFQETQYF. Supplemented by reference TRBV5-1 and TRBJ2-5, the full variable domain reads KAGVTQTPRYLIKTRGQQVTLSCSPISGHRSVSWYQQTPGQGLQFLFEYFSETQRNKGNFPGRFSGRQFSNSRSEMNVSTLELGDSALYLCASSAGEFQETQYFGPGTRLLVL.

The genes are TRBV18 and TRBJ1-3; the match to TRBD1 covers 12 bases. V lost 6 bases and J lost 2; bases outside the gene matches: 8. The CDR3 contains 17 residues. Germline assignment: CDR1 KGHSH and CDR2 LQKENI. DNA for the CDR3: TGTGCCAGCTCGCGACAGGGACAGGGGGCGCCTGGAAACACCATATATTTT. This sequence encodes CASSRQGQGAPGNTIYF.

The V call is TRBV12-3 or TRBV12-4, the J call TRBJ1-2; 7 bases are a match to TRBD1. V trimming: 6 bases; J trimming: 5 bases; junction bases outside the gene matches: 3. The CDR3 spans 12 residues. For the CDR3, the DNA is TGTGCCAGCAGCGAACAGGGGTATGGCTACACCTTC. Its translation: CASSEQGYGYTF.

The gene calls are TRBV5-6 and TRBJ1-2; 7 positions agree with TRBD1. Per the germline V gene, CDR1 is SGHDT and CDR2 is YYEEEE. This CDR3 is built from 14 residues. Germline trimming cut 1 base from V and 1 base from J; bases unmatched to any gene: 1. The CDR3 loop is CASSLTGVNYGYTF. In DNA, the CDR3 is TGTGCCAGCAGCTTGACAGGGGTTAACTATGGCTACACCTTC.

The chain links TRBV19 to TRBJ1-1; 12 nucleotides agree with TRBD1. CDR1 is LNHDA and CDR2 is SQIVND in the germline V gene (reference sequence). CDR3 length: 18 amino acids. The V gene end was trimmed by 3 bases and the J gene end by 5 bases; junction bases not matched to a gene: 13. The CDR3 loop is CASSMMTGTGGGRTEAFF. CDR3 coding DNA: TGTGCCAGTAGTATGATGACCGGGACAGGGGGCGGAAGAACTGAAGCTTTCTTT.

V and J are TRBV7-3 and TRBJ1-5; maybe TRBD1 (5 bases). Per germline, CDR1 SGHTA and CDR2 FQGTGA. V lost 5 bases and J lost 7, with 12 bases in between. The CDR3 length is 13 residues. The CDR3, as DNA: TGTGCCAGCAGCCCAGAGCCAGGGCAGCCCCAGCATTTT. It encodes CASSPEPGQPQHF.

The chain is built from TRBV15 and TRBJ1-5, with D hard to call. Trimming took 5 bases from V and 7 from J, leaving 15 bases between them. The CDR3 runs 14 residues. Germline CDR1 is LNHNV and CDR2 is YYDKDF (reference sequence). The CDR3 nucleotides read TGTGCCACCAGCTCAGAAGTCGAGAACCAGCCCCAGCATTTT. It encodes CATSSEVENQPQHF.

Here the CDR3 DNA reads TGCGCCAGCAGCCAGGTGGCTGAAAAACTGTTTTTT. It specifies CASSQVAEKLFF. The rearrangement uses TRBV4-1 and TRBJ1-4; D call uncertain. CDR3 length: 12 amino acids. Per germline, CDR1 MGHRA and CDR2 YSYEKL. The V end lost 3 bases, the J end lost 7 bases, and 6 bases lay between the germline ends.

The chain employs TRBV7-9 and TRBJ1-2; D might be TRBD1 (6 bases). V lost 3 bases, J lost 1 base, and 9 bases lay in between. This CDR3 is 14 amino acids long. CDR1 and CDR2 (germline): SEHNR, FQNEAQ (reference sequence). The CDR3 sequence: CASSLSQGNYGYTF. CDR3 in DNA: TGTGCCAGCAGCTTGTCACAGGGTAACTATGGCTACACCTTC.

The CDR3 nucleotides are TGTGCCAGCAGTTTCTCAGCGGGGAGAAGGAGCTACGAGCAGTACTTC. Its protein product is CASSFSAGRRSYEQYF. This rearrangement joins TRBV27 to TRBJ2-7, with 7 bases fitting TRBD2. Trimming at V came to 3 bases and at J to 3 bases, leaving 11 bases not matched to a gene. CDR1 and CDR2 (germline): MNHEY, SMNVEV (reference sequence). CDR3 length: 16 residues.

The chain couples TRBV5-4 to TRBJ2-2; D is uncertain. The CDR3 loop spans 15 amino acids. The germline V gene has CDR1 SGHNT and CDR2 YYREEE (reference sequence). The V gene lost 0 bases and the J gene lost 8 bases, with 14 bases spanning the gap. CDR3: CASSLEPQVKGELFF. CDR3 nucleotide sequence: TGTGCCAGCAGCTTGGAGCCCCAGGTCAAGGGGGAGCTGTTTTTT. The whole variable domain, remainder taken from reference TRBV5-4 and TRBJ2-2, is ETGVTQSPTHLIKTRGQQVTLRCSSQSGHNTVSWYQQALGQGPQFIFQYYREEENGRGNFPPRFSGLQFPNYSSELNVNALELDDSALYLCASSLEPQVKGELFFGEGSRLTVL.

This clone came up once. This chain uses TRBV6-5 with TRBJ1-4, with TRBD1 matching 8 bases. Per the germline V gene, CDR1 is MNHEY and CDR2 is SVGAGI. CDR3 length: 14 residues. V lost 4 bases to trimming and J lost 7 bases; unmatched junction nucleotides: 5. The CDR3 is CASSFNRGTEKLFF. CDR3 coding DNA: TGTGCCAGCAGTTTTAACAGGGGGACTGAAAAACTGTTTTTT.

This clone was seen only a few times. This chain uses TRBV30 with TRBJ1-1; 9 positions agree with TRBD1. Trimming at V came to 0 bases and at J to 6 bases, leaving 11 bases not matched to a gene. Germline V lookup: CDR1 GTSNPN, CDR2 SVGIG (reference sequence). The CDR3 has 16 amino acids. CDR3 sequence (DNA): TGTGCCTGGAGTGTGTGGGACAGGGACCCACCGCCTGAAGCTTTCTTT. Translating gives CAWSVWDRDPPPEAFF.

The V call is TRBV4-3, the J call TRBJ2-7; D not certain. V was clipped by 0 bases and J by 3 bases, with 6 bases between them. The CDR3 has 13 amino acids. The germline gives CDR1 LGHNA, CDR2 YSLEER. Here the CDR3 reads CASSQERGYEQYF. In DNA form, the CDR3 reads TGCGCCAGCAGCCAAGAACGCGGCTACGAGCAGTACTTC.

The chain is built from TRBV4-2 and TRBJ1-5; 8 bases agree with TRBD1. The germline CDR1 and CDR2 sequences are LGHNA and YNFKEQ. V lost 0 bases to trimming and J lost 1 base; unmatched junction nucleotides: 5. This CDR3 is 17 amino acids long. The CDR3 here is CASSQEWTGTSNQPQHF. The DNA for the CDR3 is TGTGCCAGCAGCCAAGAGTGGACAGGGACAAGCAATCAGCCCCAGCATTTT.

This rearrangement joins TRBV7-9 to TRBJ1-2; D not resolved. The CDR3 runs 17 residues. The germline V gene encodes CDR1 SEHNR and CDR2 FQNEAQ (reference sequence). V lost 7 bases and J 8 bases, leaving 29 bases between the germline ends. The CDR3 loop is CASTPTGSSAKVSGYTF. The CDR3 DNA is TGTGCCAGCACCCCCACGGGCAGTTCCGCCAAGGTTTCAGGCTACACCTTC.

J is TRBJ2-7 and V is TRBV9, with 8 positions matching TRBD1. CDR1 SGDLS and CDR2 YYNGEE come from the germline V gene. J lost 1 base, V lost 0 bases, and 6 bases had no gene match. The CDR3 covers 16 residues. The CDR3: CASSVGPGGSSYEQYF. DNA of the CDR3: TGTGCCAGCAGCGTAGGCCCAGGGGGCTCGTCCTACGAGCAGTACTTC.

This rearrangement joins TRBV2 to TRBJ2-2; 8 positions match TRBD1. This CDR3 spans 16 amino acids. Germline V gene sequence: CDR1 SNHLY, CDR2 FYNNEI. With V trimmed by 5 bases and J by 5 bases, 10 bases remained unmatched. The CDR3 spells CASSQHHGQGTGELFF. CDR3 nucleotides: TGTGCCAGCAGTCAGCATCACGGACAGGGTACCGGGGAGCTGTTTTTT.

The CDR3 sequence is CASSEDRSTEAFF. CDR3 bases: TGTGCCAGCAGTGAGGACAGATCCACTGAAGCTTTCTTT. V and J are TRBV6-1 and TRBJ1-1, with D maybe TRBD1 (6 bases). The V end lost 3 bases, the J end lost 4 bases, and 9 bases lay between the germline ends. This CDR3 region has 13 residues. Per the germline V gene, CDR1 is MNHNS and CDR2 is SASEGT.

The rearrangement uses TRBV15 and TRBJ2-5; 9 bases line up with TRBD2. This CDR3 contains 16 residues. CDR1 LNHNV and CDR2 YYDKDF come from the germline V gene (reference sequence). The J segment lost 5 bases and the V segment lost 5 bases, leaving 12 bases of the junction unmatched. CDR3 in amino acids: CATSLSGGASGETQYF. CDR3 nucleotide sequence: TGTGCCACCAGCCTTAGCGGGGGCGCCTCGGGTGAGACCCAGTACTTC.